The 29 T cell receptor beta chains below come from one sample, sequenced in a study of identical twins. TCRdb reprocessed the 5' RACE reads with MiXCR, giving one entry per CDR3 protein. The data show approximately 470,000 distinct CDR3 sequences, with approximately 15% seen just once and about 0.54% held by the top ten. These same records also appear under a second study, on yellow fever vaccine responses in identical twins.

The source material was CD4+ T cells sorted from blood. The receptors here all came from a woman aged 18-29 years in good health.

The table lists this clonotype with many counts. V gene TRBV5-1 combines with J gene TRBJ2-3; 9 bases align to TRBD1. V lost 4 bases, J lost 6 bases, and 6 bases stayed unmatched. The germline gives CDR1 SGHRS, CDR2 YFSETQ. The CDR3 is 14 residues long. The CDR3 is CASSTQGAGDTQYF. DNA of the CDR3: TGCGCCAGCAGCACACAGGGGGCCGGGGATACGCAGTATTTT.

CDR3 bases: TGCAGCGTTCGGGGGGGGGACAGGGACGGCACAGATACGCAGTATTTT. Translated, it gives CSVRGGDRDGTDTQYF. The rearrangement uses TRBV29-1 and TRBJ2-3, with D maybe TRBD1 (9 bases). The CDR3 consists of 16 residues. Trimming stripped 5 bases from V and 1 base from J, with 19 bases between. Per the germline V gene, CDR1 is SQVTM and CDR2 is ANQGSEA.

The gene calls are TRBV6-4 and TRBJ2-3; 9 nucleotides line up with TRBD2. Germline assignment: CDR1 MRHNA and CDR2 SNTAGT. The CDR3 length is 17 residues. V was pared by 0 bases and J by 0 bases, with 4 bases of the junction left unmatched. Here the CDR3 DNA reads TGTGCCAGCAGTGACTCCCCGCTAGCGGGGAGCACAGATACGCAGTATTTT. Translation gives CASSDSPLAGSTDTQYF.

This clonotype came up a few times. CDR3 region: CASSSRTGGSNSPLHF. The CDR3 DNA follows: TGTGCCAGCAGCTCCAGGACAGGGGGGAGTAATTCACCCCTCCACTTT. The chain combines TRBV7-8 with TRBJ1-6; 10 nucleotides agree with TRBD1. Germline CDR1 and CDR2: SGHVS and FQNEAQ. The length of the CDR3 is 16 residues. V shed 4 bases and J 6 bases; nucleotides not matched to a gene: 6.

This clonotype has only a few counts. The genes are TRBV6-1 and TRBJ1-2; 9 bases fit TRBD1. The CDR3 has 14 residues. After removal of 6 bases from V and 6 bases from J, the junction contained 8 bases not matched to a gene. CDR1 and CDR2 from the germline V gene are MNHNS and SASEGT. Written as DNA, the CDR3 is TGTGCCAGCAGCCCCTTCGGGACAGGGAATGGCTACACCTTC. Encoded protein: CASSPFGTGNGYTF.

This clonotype occurred a few times. The V call is TRBV20-1, the J call TRBJ2-3; 14 bases agree with TRBD2. The V gene end was trimmed by 3 bases and the J gene end by 5 bases; junction bases not matched to a gene: 7. The germline gives CDR1 DFQATT, CDR2 SNEGSKA (reference sequence). The length of the CDR3 is 16 residues. The CDR3 sequence: CSARLQTSGGVDTQYF. The CDR3 DNA sequence: TGCAGTGCTAGGCTTCAGACTAGCGGGGGGGTAGATACGCAGTATTTT.

This clonotype was detected only a few times. The gene calls are TRBV7-9 and TRBJ1-4; TRBD1 might be the D (5 bases). The length of the CDR3 is 13 residues. Between the trimmed V and J ends, which lost 7 bases and 8 bases, there was a span of 14 bases. From germline, CDR1 is SEHNR and CDR2 FQNEAQ (reference sequence). CDR3 amino acids: CASIGDVGEKLFF. The CDR3 DNA reads as TGTGCCAGCATAGGGGATGTCGGGGAAAAACTGTTTTTT.

This clonotype was picked up a small number of times. The J gene is TRBJ2-7, the V gene TRBV27; 13 positions match TRBD2. Germline assignment: CDR1 MNHEY and CDR2 SMNVEV (reference sequence). This CDR3 has 15 amino acids. V lost 8 bases to trimming and J lost 0 bases; unmatched junction nucleotides: 4. The CDR3 DNA follows: TGTGCCAGCGGAAGGACTAGCGGGAGCTCCTACGAGCAGTACTTC. This codes for CASGRTSGSSYEQYF.

The J gene is TRBJ2-2, the V gene TRBV3-1, with TRBD2 matching over 9 bases. Germline V gives CDR1 LGHDT, CDR2 YNNKEL (reference sequence). Germline trimming cut 5 bases from V and 0 bases from J; bases unmatched to any gene: 7. This CDR3 spans 17 amino acids. The CDR3 loop is CASSSPTSGTNTGELFF. CDR3 DNA: TGTGCCAGCAGCTCCCCGACTAGCGGAACGAACACCGGGGAGCTGTTTTTT. Full variable domain (rest looked up from reference TRBV3-1 and TRBJ2-2): DTAVSQTPKYLVTQMGNDKSIKCEQNLGHDTMYWYKQDSKKFLKIMFSYNNKELIINETVPNRFSPKSPDKAHLNLHINSLELGDSAVYFCASSSPTSGTNTGELFFGEGSRLTVL.

The sample holds many counts of this clonotype. The V gene is TRBV20-1, the J gene TRBJ2-1, with 9 bases matching TRBD2. V shed 3 bases, J shed 5 bases, and the junction held 11 bases outside the gene matches. The CDR3 is 16 amino acids. Per germline, CDR1 DFQATT and CDR2 SNEGSKA (reference sequence). CDR3 DNA: TGCAGTGCTAGTCGGTTACTAGCGGGTTTCGACAATGAGCAGTTCTTC. Its protein product is CSASRLLAGFDNEQFF.

The chain is built from TRBV25-1 and TRBJ2-7; 7 nucleotides align to TRBD2. V was clipped by 3 bases and J by 2 bases; unmatched bases: 7. The germline V gene has CDR1 MGHDK and CDR2 SYGVNS. The CDR3 extends over 15 amino acids. The CDR3 loop is CASSDSGDKPYEQYF. The CDR3 nucleotides are TGTGCCAGCAGTGACAGCGGGGATAAACCCTACGAGCAGTACTTC.

V gene TRBV11-2 combines with J gene TRBJ2-3; D unclear. V lost 3 bases to trimming and J lost 11 bases, with 18 bases between them. The CDR3 totals 14 residues. CDR1 and CDR2 from the germline V gene are SGHAT and FQNNGV. This CDR3 is CASSFPSVKFKQYF. DNA of the CDR3: TGTGCCAGCAGCTTCCCTTCGGTCAAGTTTAAGCAGTATTTT.

This clonotype was detected many times. The CDR3 DNA reads as TGTGCCAGCAGCCAAGATGTGGGGTCGGGAGCCTACGAGCAGTACTTC. It codes for CASSQDVGSGAYEQYF. The chain uses TRBV4-2 and TRBJ2-7; TRBD2 is a possible D gene (6 bases). V lost 0 bases and J lost 2, with 14 bases in between. The CDR3 spans 16 residues. From germline, CDR1 is LGHNA and CDR2 YNFKEQ.

The table lists this clonotype with a few counts. The V and J genes are TRBV29-1 and TRBJ2-2, with D possibly matching TRBD2 (5 bases). The germline gives CDR1 SQVTM, CDR2 ANQGSEA. The length of the CDR3 is 15 residues. Trimming left V 6 bases short and J 0 bases short, with 14 bases between. The CDR3 protein is CSVTLERSNTGELFF. The DNA of the CDR3 is TGCAGCGTGACCCTTGAGCGGTCGAACACCGGGGAGCTGTTTTTT.

This clonotype came up a few times. The genes are TRBV27 and TRBJ1-1, with D unclear. The V end lost 8 bases, the J end lost 0 bases, and 13 bases lay between the germline ends. The CDR3 covers 14 residues. Per the germline V gene, CDR1 is MNHEY and CDR2 is SMNVEV (reference sequence). CDR3: CASSRWGMNTEAFF. The CDR3 DNA follows: TGTGCCAGCTCACGGTGGGGAATGAACACTGAAGCTTTCTTT.

There are a few counts of this clonotype. The rearrangement links TRBV12-3 or TRBV12-4 to TRBJ1-6, with D unclear. Trimming left V 3 bases short and J 8 bases short, with 2 bases between. There are 11 residues in the CDR3. The CDR3 DNA sequence: TGTGCCAGCAGTTTTGATTCACCCCTCCACTTT. Encoded protein: CASSFDSPLHF.

The chain combines TRBV12-3 or TRBV12-4 with TRBJ2-1; maybe TRBD2 (6 bases). V was clipped by 7 bases and J by 5 bases, with 21 bases between them. This CDR3 spans 16 amino acids. The CDR3 sequence is CASTDRGTQRNNEQFF. The DNA of the CDR3 is TGTGCCAGCACCGACCGGGGGACGCAGCGAAACAATGAGCAGTTCTTC.

This clonotype has more than one count but fewer than ten. V is TRBV18 and J is TRBJ2-7, with D unclear. V lost 0 bases and J lost 7, with 7 bases in between. Germline V gives CDR1 KGHSH, CDR2 LQKENI. This CDR3 has 12 amino acids. CDR3 in amino acids: CASSPPTLEQYF. As DNA, the CDR3 is TGTGCCAGCTCACCACCGACGCTAGAGCAGTACTTC. The full variable domain, its missing parts supplied by reference TRBV18 and TRBJ2-7, is NAGVMQNPRHLVRRRGQEARLRCSPMKGHSHVYWYRQLPEEGLKFMVYLQKENIIDESGMPKERFSAEFPKEGPSILRIQQVVRGDSAAYFCASSPPTLEQYFGPGTRLTVT.

V is TRBV7-9 and J is TRBJ1-1; D ambiguous. The V end was cut by 4 bases, the J end by 0 bases, with 12 bases between. CDR3 length: 15 amino acids. Germline lookup yields CDR1 SEHNR and CDR2 FQNEAQ (reference sequence). CDR3 in DNA: TGTGCCAGCAGCTCCACGCAAGGTATGAACACTGAAGCTTTCTTT. This gives the protein CASSSTQGMNTEAFF.

This clonotype was detected a few times. This rearrangement joins TRBV15 to TRBJ2-3; no clear D. V was clipped by 3 bases and J by 2 bases, with 18 bases between them. This CDR3 is 17 amino acids long. The germline gives CDR1 LNHNV, CDR2 YYDKDF (reference sequence). This CDR3 is CATSRSVGPGITDTQYF. For the CDR3, the DNA is TGTGCCACCAGCAGGTCGGTAGGTCCTGGCATCACAGATACGCAGTATTTT.

The chain couples TRBV12-3 or TRBV12-4 to TRBJ2-2; D is unresolved. The length of the CDR3 is 12 residues. The V and J ends lost 3 bases and 7 bases respectively, with 6 bases between them. CDR3 residues: CASSFAGGELFF. CDR3 nucleotides: TGTGCCAGCAGTTTCGCCGGCGGGGAGCTGTTTTTT.

Only a few counts were recorded for this clonotype. DNA of the CDR3: TGTGCCAGCAGTCCCCCAGGGGTAAACACTGAAGCTTTCTTT. This sequence encodes CASSPPGVNTEAFF. V usage is TRBV12-3 or TRBV12-4 and J usage is TRBJ1-1; D possibly corresponds to TRBD1 (6 bases). The ends were cut back, 5 bases at V and 2 bases at J, with 12 bases in the middle. The CDR3 consists of 14 residues.

The V call is TRBV7-8, the J call TRBJ2-4; D is possibly TRBD2 (6 bases). CDR1 is SGHVS and CDR2 is FQNEAQ in the germline V gene. This CDR3 is 16 amino acids long. Trimming took 1 base from V and 0 from J, leaving 10 bases between them. CDR3 sequence reads: CASSLGDFTAKNIQYF. CDR3 in DNA: TGTGCCAGCAGCTTAGGGGACTTCACAGCCAAAAACATTCAGTACTTC.

The V call is TRBV7-2, the J call TRBJ2-7; D is possibly TRBD1 or TRBD2 (5 bases each). The germline CDR1 and CDR2 sequences are SGHTA and FQGNSA. The CDR3 contains 12 residues. With 11 bases removed from V and 2 bases from J, the gap between germline ends came to 13 bases. The DNA for the CDR3 is TGTGCCCAGGGAGACATACCCTACGAGCAGTACTTC. Its protein is CAQGDIPYEQYF.

The sample holds many counts of this clonotype. The V and J genes are TRBV5-1 and TRBJ2-5; D gene uncertain. Germline values: CDR1 SGHRS, CDR2 YFSETQ. The V end was cut by 0 bases, the J end by 5 bases, with 5 bases between. CDR3 length: 12 amino acids. CDR3 nucleotides: TGCGCCAGCAGCTTGGAACTGGAGACCCAGTACTTC. Translated: CASSLELETQYF.

In its sample, this clonotype was seen many times. The chain is built from TRBV5-1 and TRBJ2-7; 7 positions agree with TRBD2. Per the germline V gene, CDR1 is SGHRS and CDR2 is YFSETQ. The junction had 9 bases not matched to a gene; V was cut back by 3 bases and J by 6 bases. This CDR3 is 14 amino acids long. CDR3 sequence: CASSSTGLEGEQYF. CDR3 bases: TGCGCCAGCAGCTCCACCGGACTAGAGGGCGAGCAGTACTTC.

The rearrangement uses TRBV12-3 or TRBV12-4 and TRBJ1-5; 7 nucleotides line up with TRBD1. The CDR3 is 16 amino acids. Unmatched junction bases numbered 9, after V lost 5 bases and J lost 2 bases. This chain's CDR3 is CASSGGGGLGNQPQHF. CDR3 in DNA: TGTGCCAGCAGTGGTGGAGGGGGCCTGGGCAATCAGCCCCAGCATTTT.

This clonotype came up a few times. The chain combines TRBV4-1 with TRBJ2-7; maybe TRBD1 (5 bases). This CDR3 comprises 15 residues. Per the germline V gene, CDR1 is MGHRA and CDR2 is YSYEKL. Trimming left V 4 bases short and J 3 bases short, with 16 bases between. The CDR3 DNA is TGCGCCAGCAGCCCACCCGGAACAGGCCTCTACGAGCAGTACTTC. It yields the protein CASSPPGTGLYEQYF.

This clonotype was counted at least ten times. The CDR3 DNA reads TGTGCCAGCAGCACGTCCCAGGGACGTGAGCAGTTCTTC. It translates to CASSTSQGREQFF. The V call is TRBV5-5, the J call TRBJ2-1; TRBD1 or TRBD2 may be the D gene (5 bases each). V dropped 4 bases and J dropped 9 bases, with 14 bases sitting between them. Germline V gene data show CDR1 as SGHKS and CDR2 as YYEKEE (reference sequence). The CDR3 runs to 13 residues.